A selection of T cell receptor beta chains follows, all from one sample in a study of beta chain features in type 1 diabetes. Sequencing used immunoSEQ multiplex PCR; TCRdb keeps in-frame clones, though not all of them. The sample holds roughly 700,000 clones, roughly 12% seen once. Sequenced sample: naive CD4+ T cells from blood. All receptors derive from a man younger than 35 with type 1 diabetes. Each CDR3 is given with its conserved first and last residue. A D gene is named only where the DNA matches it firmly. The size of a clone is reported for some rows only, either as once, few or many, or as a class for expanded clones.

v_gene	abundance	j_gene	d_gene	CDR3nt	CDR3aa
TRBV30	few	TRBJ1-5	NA	TGTGCCTGGAGTGTACAGAAGGGGGGTAATCAGCCCCAGCATTTT	CAWSVQKGGNQPQHF
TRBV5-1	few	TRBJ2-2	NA	TGCGCCAGCAGCATCGTTGGCACCGGGGAGCTGTTTTTT	CASSIVGTGELFF
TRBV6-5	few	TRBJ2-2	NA	TGTGCCAGCAGTCCCCAGGGGAACACCGGGGAGCTGTTTTTT	CASSPQGNTGELFF
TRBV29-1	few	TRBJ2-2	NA	TGCAGCGTTGAAATGGGGGAACGGCAGGACACCGGGGAGCTGTTTTTT	CSVEMGERQDTGELFF
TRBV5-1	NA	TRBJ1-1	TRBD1	TGCGCCAGCAGTTGGGGACAGGGAAAAACTGAAGCTTTCTTT	CASSWGQGKTEAFF
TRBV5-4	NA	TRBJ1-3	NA	TGTGCCAGCAGCCGGGACGGGACGAGCTCTGGAAACACCATATATTTT	CASSRDGTSSGNTIYF
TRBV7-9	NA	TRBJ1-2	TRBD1	TGTGCCAGCAGCGAGACAGGGACTAACTATGGCTACACCTTC	CASSETGTNYGYTF
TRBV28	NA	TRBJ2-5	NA	TGTGCCAGCAGTAATCAGGTCAAGCGCCAAGAGACCCAGTACTTC	CASSNQVKRQETQYF
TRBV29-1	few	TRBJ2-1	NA	TGCAGCAGCACTGAGGGAATCTCCTACAATGAGCAGTTCTTC	CSSTEGISYNEQFF
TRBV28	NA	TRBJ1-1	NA	TGTGCCAGCAGTTTAAACAGGGTAGAAGCTTTCTTT	CASSLNRVEAFF
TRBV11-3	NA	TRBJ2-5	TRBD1	TGTGCCAGCAGCAGTGGACAGGAACAGACCCAGTACTTC	CASSSGQEQTQYF
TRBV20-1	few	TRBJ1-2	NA	TGCAGTGCCTCGGACGGCTATGGCTACACCTTC	CSASDGYGYTF
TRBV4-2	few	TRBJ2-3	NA	TGTGCCAGCAGCCAATTAGTGGAATACACAGATACGCAGTATTTT	CASSQLVEYTDTQYF
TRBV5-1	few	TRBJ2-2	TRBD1	TGCGCCAGCAGCTTGCAGGGACAGGAGAACACCGGGGAGCTGTTTTTT	CASSLQGQENTGELFF
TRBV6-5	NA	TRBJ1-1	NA	TGTGCCAGCAGTTACTCGGGGGGGACTGAAGCTTTCTTT	CASSYSGGTEAFF
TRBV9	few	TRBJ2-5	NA	TGTGCCAGCAGCGTAGGGGACTCCCGGGGAGAGACCCAGTACTTC	CASSVGDSRGETQYF
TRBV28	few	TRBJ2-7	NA	TGTGCCAGCAGTCCCCCCGTGGCGGGACTCCACTACGAGCAGTACTTC	CASSPPVAGLHYEQYF
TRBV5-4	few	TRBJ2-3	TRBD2	TGTGCCAGCAGCTTGTCTCTAGCGGGGAGCACAGATACGCAGTATTTT	CASSLSLAGSTDTQYF
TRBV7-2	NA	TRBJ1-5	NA	TGTGCCAGCAGCTTATCTTTAGCCAATCAGCCCCAGCATTTT	CASSLSLANQPQHF
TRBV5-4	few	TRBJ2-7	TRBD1	TGTGCCAGCAGTGGAGATTTCGGGACAGGCGCCTACGAGCAGTACTTC	CASSGDFGTGAYEQYF
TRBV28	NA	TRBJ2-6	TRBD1	TGTGCCAGCAGTTGGTCGGGACAGTCAGACTCTGGGGCCAACGTCCTGACTTTC	CASSWSGQSDSGANVLTF
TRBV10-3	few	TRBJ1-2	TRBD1	TGTGCCATCAGTACAGGGGACCTTAACTATGGCTACACCTTC	CAISTGDLNYGYTF
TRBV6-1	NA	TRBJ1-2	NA	TGTGCCAGCAGTGACCCCGTGCTCTTCCCGGGCTATGGCTACACCTTC	CASSDPVLFPGYGYTF
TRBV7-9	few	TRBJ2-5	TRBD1	TGTGCCAGCAGCTTAAGGGGGACAGGTCTCGGAAGTGGCGAGACCCAGTACTTC	CASSLRGTGLGSGETQYF
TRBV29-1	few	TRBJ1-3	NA	TGCAGCGTCCAACTCAACAGGGAGCACACCATATATTTT	CSVQLNREHTIYF
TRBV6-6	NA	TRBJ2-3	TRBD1	TGTGCCAGCAGCCTAGAGACAGGGGGTGAAGATACGCAGTATTTT	CASSLETGGEDTQYF
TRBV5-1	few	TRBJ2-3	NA	TGCGCCAGCAGCTCTGACCGCAGGTCAGATACGCAGTATTTT	CASSSDRRSDTQYF
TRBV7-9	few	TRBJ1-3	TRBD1	TGTGCCAGCGGACAGGACACCATATATTTT	CASGQDTIYF
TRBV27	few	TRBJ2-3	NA	TGTGCCAGCAGTCCCCCGTGGAACGAAGATACGCAGTATTTT	CASSPPWNEDTQYF
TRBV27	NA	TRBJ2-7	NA	TGTGCCAGCAGTCCGAGGACCGCTTCCTACGAGCAGTACTTC	CASSPRTASYEQYF
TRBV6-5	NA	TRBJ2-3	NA	TGTGCCAGCACCCCCGAGAGGGGCACAGATACGCAGTATTTT	CASTPERGTDTQYF
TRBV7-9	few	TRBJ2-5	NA	TGTGCCAGCAGCTTAAACGCTGGGCAAGAGACCCAGTACTTC	CASSLNAGQETQYF
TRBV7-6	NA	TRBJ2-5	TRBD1	TGTGCCAGCAGCTCCGGGACAGGGGGGGAGACCCAGTACTTC	CASSSGTGGETQYF
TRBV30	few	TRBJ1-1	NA	TGTGCCTGGAGTGTAGGGGCAGGAGCTTTCTTT	CAWSVGAGAFF
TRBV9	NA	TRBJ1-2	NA	TGTGCCAGCAGCACAGGGCCCCATGACTATGGCTACACCTTC	CASSTGPHDYGYTF
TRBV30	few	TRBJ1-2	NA	TGTGCCTGCAGGACGGCAGGGAAGGATGGCTACACCTTC	CACRTAGKDGYTF
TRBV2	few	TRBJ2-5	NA	TGTGCCAGCAGTGTTCGACCGAGGGAAGAGACCCAGTACTTC	CASSVRPREETQYF
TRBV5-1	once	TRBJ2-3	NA	TGCGCCAGCAGCAGATTTGGGGCCACAGATACGCAGTATTTT	CASSRFGATDTQYF
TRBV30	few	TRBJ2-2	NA	TGTGCCTGGAGCAGGGTAGAAAACACCGGGGAGCTGTTTTTT	CAWSRVENTGELFF
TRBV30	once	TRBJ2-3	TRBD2	TGTGCCTGGAGTCGGGGGGGCGCGACAGATACGCAGTATTTT	CAWSRGGATDTQYF
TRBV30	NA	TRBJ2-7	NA	TGTGCCTGGAGTGTACGTGTCTACGAGCAGTACTTC	CAWSVRVYEQYF
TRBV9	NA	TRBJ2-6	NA	TGTGCCAGCAGCGTATTCGGAGTCTCTGGGGCCAACGTCCTGACTTTC	CASSVFGVSGANVLTF